The sequence of this T cell receptor beta chain was determined in a study of Tregs in tolerant kidney transplant recipients. Clones were read by immunoSEQ multiplex PCR, and TCRdb kept only the in-frame ones, dropping some. The sample lists hundreds of thousands of clones, 80% to 85% occurring once. Broader study findings: Findings come from small patient numbers and require larger validation. Tregs expanded with activated donor B cells seemed most donor-specific.

About this clone: The antigen remains unidentified.

Trimming removed 5 bases at V and 6 bases at J, with 8 bases between. This CDR3 comprises 12 residues. Germline V CDR1 and CDR2: LGHNA, YNFKEQ. Unstimulated regulatory T cells (CD4+CD25+CD127-), CD4+CD25- non-regulatory cells, CD4 and CD8 cells were FACS-sorted from thawed PBMCs. Source material: CD4+ T cells from blood. The sequence came from a human donor in good health. This chain links TRBV4-2 with TRBJ1-5, with unresolved D. Here the CDR3 reads CASSGWGQPQHF. CDR3 nucleotide sequence: TGTGCCAGCAGCGGATGGGGTCAGCCCCAGCATTTT.